The clone carrying this T cell receptor (beta chain) was detected only once. The study recruited people aged 18 to 89 years across roughly 25 US areas. Participants reported their clinical history, and cohort assignment relied on those reports. The data are from a study of blood T cell repertoires in COVID-19. As for the study in general: COVID-19 samples collected from the United States, Italy and Spain covered acute and convalescent phases.

Germline V gene lookup returns CDR1 MDHEN and CDR2 SYDVKM. V lost 6 bases and J lost 1, with 9 bases in between. CDR3 length: 13 residues. The method was immunoSEQ multiplex PCR; TCRdb's version includes in-frame clones alone and lacks a portion of them. The sample contains hundreds of thousands of clones, 90% of which appear only once. The chain combines TRBV28 with TRBJ1-2; possibly TRBD1 for D (5 bases). This sequence originates from a woman aged 18-35 years with acute COVID-19. Sequencing was performed on PBMCs or T cells enriched from blood (not recorded which). The DNA of the CDR3 is TGTGCCAGCAGCTCGACAGATAACTATGGCTACACCTTC. Encoded protein: CASSSTDNYGYTF.